A single sample gave rise to the 29 T cell receptor beta chains below, sequenced in a study of T-cell memory formation after mild COVID-19. TCRdb recomputed calls from the 5' RACE reads with MiXCR, one row per CDR3 protein. The sample carries 110,000 to 150,000 distinct CDR3 sequences, approximately 25% recorded once. Material for sequencing was PBMCs or a T cell subset sorted from them (not recorded which). These receptor sequences come from an adult woman who had mild COVID-19 (a few samples of this study predate the infection). Cell type and time point are not known.

This chain connects TRBV29-1 to TRBJ2-7, with D possibly TRBD1 on 5 matching bases. Trimming removed 6 bases from V and 4 bases from J, with 16 bases in between. The CDR3 consists of 13 residues. Germline-derived CDR1 and CDR2 are SQVTM and ANQGSEA. The CDR3 is CSVTDSRLYEQYF. CDR3 DNA: TGCAGCGTGACTGACAGTAGATTATACGAGCAGTACTTC.

In this sample, this clonotype turned up a few times. Here the CDR3 DNA reads TGCAGTGCGTTGGGACCCAATCAGCCCCAGCATTTT. Its protein product is CSALGPNQPQHF. The chain recombines TRBV20-1 with TRBJ1-5; perhaps TRBD1 as D (5 bases). The CDR3 totals 12 residues. Trimming removed 6 bases at V and 3 bases at J, with 9 bases between. The V gene's germline CDR1 is DFQATT and CDR2 SNEGSKA (reference sequence).

This sequence joins TRBV20-1 and TRBJ2-3; 9 nucleotides agree with TRBD2. CDR3 size: 16 residues. V trimming: 2 bases; J trimming: 4 bases; junction bases outside the gene matches: 10. Germline CDR1 reads DFQATT; CDR2 reads SNEGSKA (reference sequence). The CDR3 protein is CSARPVASGDADTQYF. The CDR3 DNA is TGCAGTGCTAGACCCGTGGCTAGCGGGGATGCAGATACGCAGTATTTT.

V is TRBV15 and J is TRBJ2-1, with 9 bases identical to TRBD2. The length of the CDR3 is 16 residues. V trimming: 1 base; J trimming: 4 bases; junction bases outside the gene matches: 5. Germline V gene lookup returns CDR1 LNHNV and CDR2 YYDKDF (reference sequence). The CDR3 nucleotides are TGTGCCACCAGCAGAGCGCTAGCGGGGTCATACAATGAGCAGTTCTTC. Translation: CATSRALAGSYNEQFF.

The chain links TRBV6-6 to TRBJ2-3; TRBD2 aligns across 14 bases. The CDR3 is made up of 19 amino acids. Germline trimming cut 5 bases from V and 2 bases from J; bases unmatched to any gene: 12. Germline V gene lookup returns CDR1 MNHNY and CDR2 SVGAGI (reference sequence). CDR3 sequence: CASSLRSTSGGAPTDTQYF. CDR3 in DNA: TGTGCCAGCAGTCTAAGGTCGACTAGCGGGGGGGCGCCCACAGATACGCAGTATTTT.

This clonotype was seen at least ten times. The chain recombines TRBV6-5 with TRBJ2-7, with TRBD1 matching 12 bases. The CDR3 length is 14 residues. Trimming removed 4 bases from V and 6 bases from J; junction bases left unmatched: 4. Germline V CDR1 and CDR2: MNHEY, SVGAGI. In DNA form, the CDR3 reads TGTGCCAGCAGTTTGGGACAGGGGGCGGGCGAGCAGTACTTC. Translating gives CASSLGQGAGEQYF.

CDR3 in amino acids: CASTSGEKLFF. The CDR3 DNA sequence: TGTGCCAGCACGTCCGGGGAAAAACTGTTTTTT. The V call is TRBV7-9, the J call TRBJ1-4; D unclear. The CDR3 sequence is 11 residues long. The germline gives CDR1 SEHNR, CDR2 FQNEAQ (reference sequence). V was shortened by 7 bases and J by 8 bases, with 8 bases between the two germline ends.

This chain joins TRBV12-3 or TRBV12-4 and TRBJ2-1, with unresolved D. Between the trimmed V and J ends, which lost 6 bases and 8 bases, there was a span of 8 bases. The CDR3 covers 11 residues. In DNA, the CDR3 is TGTGCCAGCAGGGTTAGGCATGAGCAGTTCTTC. Protein product: CASRVRHEQFF.

The V gene is TRBV9, the J gene TRBJ2-7, with D tentatively TRBD1 or TRBD2 (5 bases each). The length of the CDR3 is 15 residues. V was shortened by 0 bases and J by 0 bases, with 10 bases between the two germline ends. From germline, CDR1 is SGDLS and CDR2 YYNGEE. CDR3 in DNA: TGTGCCAGCAGCGTAGAAGGGACCTACTCCTACGAGCAGTACTTC. Amino acid sequence: CASSVEGTYSYEQYF.

The J gene is TRBJ2-1, the V gene TRBV6-6, with 8 bases fitting TRBD1. Germline CDR1 is MNHNY and CDR2 is SVGAGI (reference sequence). The CDR3 loop spans 15 amino acids. V lost 4 bases and J lost 4; bases outside the gene matches: 6. As DNA, the CDR3 is TGTGCCAGCAGTTTACCGGGACAGGTTTACAATGAGCAGTTCTTC. The encoded protein is CASSLPGQVYNEQFF.

Only a few counts were recorded for this clonotype. This sequence joins TRBV29-1 and TRBJ2-1, with unresolved D. Trimming cost V 0 bases and J 8 bases, with 14 bases left between them. The CDR3 runs 14 residues. Germline CDR1 reads SQVTM; CDR2 reads ANQGSEA. In DNA form, the CDR3 reads TGCAGCGTTGAAGATTCTGGGGTAAGCCATGAGCAGTTCTTC. Its protein product is CSVEDSGVSHEQFF.

This clonotype was observed at least ten times. This rearrangement joins TRBV6-5 to TRBJ1-2; 7 nucleotides agree with TRBD1. Unmatched junction bases numbered 18, after V lost 2 bases and J lost 3 bases. Germline V gives CDR1 MNHEY, CDR2 SVGAGI. CDR3 size: 19 residues. CDR3 residues: CASSYLYYSPGQPDYGYTF. As DNA, the CDR3 is TGTGCCAGCAGTTACCTCTACTACTCTCCGGGACAGCCGGACTATGGCTACACCTTC.

The chain is built from TRBV7-6 and TRBJ2-3, with 11 bases lining up with TRBD2. Germline lookup yields CDR1 SGHVS and CDR2 FNYEAQ. The CDR3 has 15 residues. V trimming: 0 bases; J trimming: 4 bases; junction bases outside the gene matches: 0. Written as DNA, the CDR3 is TGTGCCAGCAGCTTAGCGACTAGCGGGGCAGATACGCAGTATTTT. Translating gives CASSLATSGADTQYF.

The V call is TRBV20-1, the J call TRBJ2-4, with D possibly being TRBD2 (5 bases). Germline V gene sequence: CDR1 DFQATT, CDR2 SNEGSKA (reference sequence). This CDR3 spans 16 amino acids. Trimming removed 1 base from V and 0 bases from J, with 13 bases in between. CDR3 amino acids: CSARAMRGLAKNIQYF. The CDR3 nucleotides are TGCAGTGCTAGAGCAATGAGAGGGCTAGCCAAAAACATTCAGTACTTC.

This clonotype came up a few times. The chain is built from TRBV7-9 and TRBJ1-4; the D is unclear. CDR1 is SEHNR, CDR2 FQNEAQ, per germline (reference sequence). This CDR3 is 16 amino acids long. Trimming took off 4 bases at V and 7 bases at J, with 19 bases between the two ends. The CDR3 DNA sequence: TGTGCCAGCAGCTCCATAGACAAGGATAGTCGTGAAAAACTGTTTTTT. Translating gives CASSSIDKDSREKLFF.

This clonotype turned up a few times. The gene calls are TRBV7-9 and TRBJ2-1, with no clear D. Trimming removed 4 bases at V and 6 bases at J, with 10 bases between. The CDR3 sequence is 13 residues long. Germline values: CDR1 SEHNR, CDR2 FQNEAQ (reference sequence). This CDR3 is CASSSSTSNEQFF. The CDR3 DNA follows: TGTGCCAGCAGCTCATCGACTTCCAATGAGCAGTTCTTC. The variable domain in full, completed from reference TRBV7-9 and TRBJ2-1, reads DTGVSQNPRHKITKRGQNVTFRCDPISEHNRLYWYRQTLGQGPEFLTYFQNEAQLEKSRLLSDRFSAERPKGSFSTLEIQRTEQGDSAMYLCASSSSTSNEQFFGPGTRLTVL.

This clonotype was seen only a few times. This chain uses TRBV5-5 with TRBJ1-1; D remains unclear. Germline loops: CDR1 SGHKS, CDR2 YYEKEE (reference sequence). V was pared by 1 base and J by 6 bases, with 16 bases between. The CDR3 consists of 15 residues. The CDR3 region has the DNA TGTGCCAGCAGCTTGTGGGATCGTCCCGGCTCTGAAGCTTTCTTT. Translated, it gives CASSLWDRPGSEAFF.

This clonotype was found a few times. The CDR3 spells CASSVASGSPEQYF. The CDR3 bases are TGTGCCAGCAGCGTAGCTAGCGGGAGCCCGGAGCAGTACTTC. This sequence joins TRBV9 and TRBJ2-7; 10 bases line up with TRBD2. V gave up 0 bases and J gave up 7 bases; unmatched junction bases: 4. The CDR3 consists of 14 residues. Germline V lookup: CDR1 SGDLS, CDR2 YYNGEE.

The V and J genes are TRBV7-6 and TRBJ1-2, with TRBD1 identical over 7 bases. Trimming cost V 5 bases and J 4 bases; bases outside gene matches: 10. The CDR3 runs to 15 residues. Germline CDR1 and CDR2: SGHVS and FNYEAQ. The CDR3 loop is CASSDYRGFTYGYTF. The CDR3 DNA sequence: TGTGCCAGCAGCGACTACAGGGGATTTACCTATGGCTACACCTTC.

The J gene is TRBJ1-4, the V gene TRBV9, with a tentative D call TRBD1 (5 bases). V was trimmed by 7 bases and J by 0 bases, leaving 13 bases between them. The CDR3 is 15 residues long. Germline V gives CDR1 SGDLS, CDR2 YYNGEE. This CDR3 is CASSRGSATNEKLFF. The CDR3 nucleotides are TGTGCCAGCTCTCGGGGGAGCGCAACTAATGAAAAACTGTTTTTT. Filled out from reference TRBV9 and TRBJ1-4, the complete variable domain reads DSGVTQTPKHLITATGQRVTLRCSPRSGDLSVYWYQQSLDQGLQFLIQYYNGEERAKGNILERFSAQQFPDLHSELNLSSLELGDSALYFCASSRGSATNEKLFFGSGTQLSVL.

This sequence joins TRBV6-5 and TRBJ2-5; D is possibly TRBD1 (5 bases). Germline V gene sequence: CDR1 MNHEY, CDR2 SVGAGI. CDR3 size: 14 residues. The V and J ends lost 3 bases and 2 bases respectively, with 10 bases between them. CDR3 nucleotides: TGTGCCAGCAGTTATAAGGGGTTACAAGAGACCCAGTACTTC. This gives the protein CASSYKGLQETQYF.

This clonotype was observed a handful of times. The genes are TRBV12-3 or TRBV12-4 and TRBJ2-2, with D tentatively TRBD2 (6 bases). The CDR3 is 16 amino acids. Trimming took 6 bases from V and 4 from J, leaving 18 bases between them. In nucleotides, the CDR3 is TGTGCCAGCAGCCCTTGGGACTTACTAACCACCGGGGAGCTGTTTTTT. Translation gives CASSPWDLLTTGELFF.

The chain combines TRBV6-5 with TRBJ1-2; no firm D call. In germline, CDR1 is MNHEY, CDR2 SVGAGI. This CDR3 has 13 amino acids. V was trimmed by 1 base and J by 6 bases, leaving 9 bases between them. For the CDR3, the DNA is TGTGCCAGCAGTTACTTGGCCTCGGATGGCTACACCTTC. Protein: CASSYLASDGYTF.

This clonotype appeared a few times. This sequence joins TRBV29-1 and TRBJ2-3, with 7 bases fitting TRBD2. The CDR3 has 11 amino acids. Germline CDR1 and CDR2: SQVTM and ANQGSEA. The V segment lost 4 bases and the J segment 6 bases; nucleotides outside the gene matches: 1. In DNA form, the CDR3 reads TGCAGCGTTGGGGAGGGGGATACGCAGTATTTT. Translating it yields CSVGEGDTQYF.

The chain couples TRBV7-9 to TRBJ2-1; 10 nucleotides line up with TRBD2. The CDR3 has 15 amino acids. Looked up from germline, CDR1 is SEHNR and CDR2 is FQNEAQ (reference sequence). Trimming at V came to 4 bases and at J to 2 bases, leaving 2 bases not matched to a gene. This chain's CDR3 is CASSSLAGAYNEQFF. CDR3 coding DNA: TGTGCCAGCAGCTCCCTAGCGGGAGCCTACAATGAGCAGTTCTTC.

J is TRBJ1-2 and V is TRBV13; D gene ambiguous. Germline V gene sequence: CDR1 PRHDT, CDR2 FYEKMQ (reference sequence). V lost 11 bases and J 0 bases, leaving 22 bases between the germline ends. The CDR3 loop spans 16 amino acids. In nucleotides, the CDR3 is TGTGCCTGGGGTGAAGGTGGGCAGATCGCTAACTATGGCTACACCTTC. Translated, it gives CAWGEGGQIANYGYTF.

This sequence joins TRBV11-2 and TRBJ2-7, with 7 bases lining up with TRBD1. V shed 0 bases and J 7 bases; nucleotides not matched to a gene: 15. The CDR3 contains 17 residues. Germline CDR1 reads SGHAT; CDR2 reads FQNNGV. The CDR3 DNA is TGTGCCAGCAGCTTAGATTATCGGACAGGTCCCTCGTGGGAGCAGTACTTC. This codes for CASSLDYRTGPSWEQYF.

V gene TRBV11-3 combines with J gene TRBJ2-7, with D possibly called TRBD1 or TRBD2 (5 bases each). Germline V CDR1 and CDR2: SGHNT, YENEEA. Trimming took off 1 base at V and 6 bases at J, with 10 bases between the two ends. The CDR3 sequence is 13 residues long. CDR3 sequence (DNA): TGTGCCAGCAGCTTAGCTTCCGGGACCGAGCAGTACTTC. It codes for CASSLASGTEQYF. Variable domain in full (rest from reference TRBV11-3 and TRBJ2-7): EAGVVQSPRYKIIEKKQPVAFWCNPISGHNTLYWYLQNLGQGPELLIRYENEEAVDDSQLPKDRFSAERLKGVDSTLKIQPAELGDSAVYLCASSLASGTEQYFGPGTRLTVT.

This clonotype was counted at least ten times. The chain links TRBV7-6 to TRBJ2-1; possibly TRBD1 or TRBD2 for D (5 bases each). This CDR3 is 15 amino acids long. The germline V and J ends were trimmed by 5 bases and 8 bases, with 19 bases remaining between them. CDR1 is SGHVS, CDR2 FNYEAQ, per germline. CDR3 coding DNA: TGTGCCAGCAGCCCTAGCCTGGCAGGGTCAGATGAGCAGTTCTTC. Amino acid sequence: CASSPSLAGSDEQFF.